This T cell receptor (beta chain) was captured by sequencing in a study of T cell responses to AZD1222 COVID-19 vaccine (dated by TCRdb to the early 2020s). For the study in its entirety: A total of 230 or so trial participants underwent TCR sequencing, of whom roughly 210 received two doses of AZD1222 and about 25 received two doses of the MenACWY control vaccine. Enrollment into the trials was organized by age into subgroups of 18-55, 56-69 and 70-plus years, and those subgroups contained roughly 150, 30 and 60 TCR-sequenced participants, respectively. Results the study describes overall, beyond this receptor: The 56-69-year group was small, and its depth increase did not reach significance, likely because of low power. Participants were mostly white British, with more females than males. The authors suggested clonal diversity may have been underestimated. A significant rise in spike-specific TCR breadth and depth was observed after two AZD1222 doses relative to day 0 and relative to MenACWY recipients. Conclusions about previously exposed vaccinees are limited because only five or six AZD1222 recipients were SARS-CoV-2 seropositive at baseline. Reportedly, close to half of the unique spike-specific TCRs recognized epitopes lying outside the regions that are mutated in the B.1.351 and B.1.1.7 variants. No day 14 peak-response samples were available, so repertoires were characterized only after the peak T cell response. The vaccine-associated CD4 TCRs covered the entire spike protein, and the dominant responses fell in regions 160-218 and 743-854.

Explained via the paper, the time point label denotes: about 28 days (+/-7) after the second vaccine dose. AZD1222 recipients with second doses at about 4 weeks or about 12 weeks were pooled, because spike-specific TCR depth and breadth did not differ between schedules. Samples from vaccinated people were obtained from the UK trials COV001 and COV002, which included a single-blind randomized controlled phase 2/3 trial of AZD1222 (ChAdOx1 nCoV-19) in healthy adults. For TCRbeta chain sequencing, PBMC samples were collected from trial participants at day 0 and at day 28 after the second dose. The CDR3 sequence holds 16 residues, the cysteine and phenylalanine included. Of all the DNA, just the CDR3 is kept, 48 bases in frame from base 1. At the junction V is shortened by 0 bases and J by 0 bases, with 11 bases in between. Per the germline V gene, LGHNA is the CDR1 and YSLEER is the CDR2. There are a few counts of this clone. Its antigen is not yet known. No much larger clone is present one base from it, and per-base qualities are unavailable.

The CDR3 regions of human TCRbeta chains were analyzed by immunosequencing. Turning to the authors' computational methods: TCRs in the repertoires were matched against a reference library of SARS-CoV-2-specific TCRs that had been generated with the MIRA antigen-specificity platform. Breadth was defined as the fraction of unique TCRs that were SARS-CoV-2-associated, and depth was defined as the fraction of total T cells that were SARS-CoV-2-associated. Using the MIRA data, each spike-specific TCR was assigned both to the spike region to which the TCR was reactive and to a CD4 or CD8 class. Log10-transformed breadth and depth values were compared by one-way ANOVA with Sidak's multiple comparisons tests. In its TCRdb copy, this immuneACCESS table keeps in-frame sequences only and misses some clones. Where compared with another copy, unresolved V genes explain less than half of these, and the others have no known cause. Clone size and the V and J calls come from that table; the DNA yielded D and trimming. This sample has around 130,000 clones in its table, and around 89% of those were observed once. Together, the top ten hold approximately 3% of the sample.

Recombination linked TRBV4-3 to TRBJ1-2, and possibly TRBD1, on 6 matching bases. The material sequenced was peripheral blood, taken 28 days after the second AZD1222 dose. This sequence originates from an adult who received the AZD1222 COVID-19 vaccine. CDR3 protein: CASSQDRGAANYGYTF. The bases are TGCGCCAGCAGCCAAGATCGGGGGGCGGCTAACTATGGCTACACCTTC.